This TCR beta chain is from a study of technical replicates of blood from several donors. The V gene lost 0 bases and the J gene lost 2 bases, with 8 bases spanning the gap. Germline V gene data show CDR1 as SGHRS and CDR2 as YFSETQ. This CDR3 contains 14 residues. Profiled with immunoSEQ multiplex PCR; TCRdb holds only in-frame clones, not every one. The data contain about 73,000 clones, roughly 93% of them singletons. As for this clone: The identical CDR3 is also encoded by other nucleotide sequences in the sample.

The clonotype comes from a human donor in good health. The chain is built from TRBV5-1 and TRBJ1-1; D gene unclear. The sequenced sample consisted of T cells isolated from PBMCs. CDR3 DNA sequence: TGCGCCAGCAGCTTGGATGGGCAAAACACTGAAGCTTTCTTT. Protein product: CASSLDGQNTEAFF.